A selection of T cell receptor beta chains follows, all from one sample in a study of post-analysis software for immune sequencing data. TCRdb recomputed calls from the PCR reads with MiXCR, one row per CDR3 protein. Of approximately 770,000 distinct CDR3 sequences listed, 46% are singletons. The sample was blood. These receptors were taken from a girl aged 10 to 17 with multiple sclerosis. The CDR3 runs from the conserved cysteine through the conserved F or W. The order of the fields is D gene, J gene, V gene, clone size, CDR3 protein, CDR3 DNA. D genes are given only for firm matches. The size entry is marked missing in some rows and otherwise reads once, few, many or a size class.

TRBD2 TRBJ2-3 TRBV5-1 . CASSLSVSGRRADTQYF TGCGCCAGCAGCTTGTCGGTGAGCGGGAGGCGCGCGGATACGCAGTATTTT
. TRBJ1-4 TRBV20-1 . CSAFPGVGVGEKLFF TGCAGTGCCTTCCCAGGGGTCGGGGTGGGCGAAAAACTGTTTTTT
. TRBJ2-7 TRBV3-1 few CASSQDRTGDYEQYF TGTGCCAGCAGCCAAGATCGGACGGGAGACTACGAGCAGTACTTC
TRBD2 TRBJ2-1 TRBV6-5 once CATHNSGYEFEQFF TGTGCCACTCATAATAGCGGGTACGAGTTTGAGCAGTTCTTC
. TRBJ2-7 TRBV5-6 few CASSSGFRSYEQYF TGTGCCAGCAGCTCGGGATTTCGCTCCTACGAGCAGTACTTC
. TRBJ1-4 TRBV27 . CASSPRTVRDEKLFF TGTGCCAGCAGTCCAAGGACAGTGAGGGATGAAAAACTGTTTTTT
. TRBJ2-7 TRBV6-1 . CASSVQAGPYEQYF TGTGCCAGCAGTGTCCAAGCGGGTCCCTACGAGCAGTACTTC
. TRBJ1-1 TRBV9 few CASSGRYYTEAFF TGTGCCAGCAGCGGAAGATATTACACTGAAGCTTTCTTT
TRBD2 TRBJ2-1 TRBV29-1 . CSVFSTSGRNEQFF TGCAGCGTTTTTTCGACTAGCGGGAGGAATGAGCAGTTCTTC
. TRBJ2-1 TRBV20-1 few CSAAQVNEQFF TGCAGTGCTGCCCAGGTTAATGAGCAGTTCTTC
. TRBJ2-7 TRBV24-1 . CATSDPRAPEHEQYF TGTGCCACCAGTGATCCCAGGGCTCCAGAGCACGAGCAGTACTTC
. TRBJ1-2 TRBV7-9 few CASTMGPDGYTF TGTGCCAGCACTATGGGGCCAGATGGCTACACCTTC
. TRBJ2-1 TRBV10-3 . CAISEAGAAYNEQFF TGTGCCATCAGTGAGGCGGGGGCGGCCTACAATGAGCAGTTCTTC
TRBD1 TRBJ1-5 TRBV5-1 many CASSSGTGNQPQHF TGCGCCAGCAGCTCCGGGACAGGCAATCAGCCCCAGCATTTT
. TRBJ2-1 TRBV20-1 few CSAPSPTSYNEQFF TGCAGTGCTCCTAGCCCAACCTCCTACAATGAGCAGTTCTTC
. TRBJ2-3 TRBV5-5 . CASSQGTGGGDTQYF TGTGCCAGCAGCCAGGGAACAGGAGGGGGGGATACGCAGTATTTT
. TRBJ2-7 TRBV7-2 . CASSYGKSSYEQYF TGTGCCAGCAGCTACGGAAAAAGCTCCTACGAGCAGTACTTC
. TRBJ2-7 TRBV15 few CATSSISGQGYEQYF TGTGCCACCAGCAGTATCAGTGGTCAGGGCTACGAGCAGTACTTC
TRBD1 TRBJ2-7 TRBV5-1 . CASSRQGYNEQYF TGCGCCAGCAGTCGACAGGGTTACAATGAGCAGTACTTC
. TRBJ2-3 TRBV27 few CASSVEYLDTQYF TGTGCCAGCAGTGTCGAATACCTTGATACGCAGTATTTT
TRBD2 TRBJ2-1 TRBV4-2 few CASSRAGGGPGEQFF TGTGCCAGCAGCCGCGCGGGAGGGGGCCCAGGTGAGCAGTTCTTC
. TRBJ1-2 TRBV6-6 once CASMGGSLDGYTF TGTGCCAGCATGGGGGGCTCTCTCGACGGCTACACCTTC
. TRBJ2-7 TRBV15 few CATSRVVGYEQYF TGTGCCACCAGCAGAGTAGTTGGCTACGAGCAGTACTTC